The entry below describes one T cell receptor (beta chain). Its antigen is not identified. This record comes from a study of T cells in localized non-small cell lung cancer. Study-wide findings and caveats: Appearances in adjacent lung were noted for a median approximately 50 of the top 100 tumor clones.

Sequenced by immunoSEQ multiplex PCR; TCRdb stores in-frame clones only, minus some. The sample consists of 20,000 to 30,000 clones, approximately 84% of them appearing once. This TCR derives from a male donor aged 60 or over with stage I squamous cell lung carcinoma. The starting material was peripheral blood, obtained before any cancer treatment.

This CDR3 is CASSTEGRSYNEQFF. Here the CDR3 DNA reads TGTGCCAGTAGTACAGAGGGTCGCTCCTACAATGAGCAGTTCTTC. The chain uses TRBV19 and TRBJ2-1; the D gene is possibly TRBD2 (5 bases). The CDR3 runs 15 residues. The germline V and J ends were trimmed by 4 bases and 0 bases, with 10 bases remaining between them. Germline lookup yields CDR1 LNHDA and CDR2 SQIVND (reference sequence).